This T cell receptor (beta chain) derives from a study of blood T cell repertoires in COVID-19. Across the whole study: COVID-19 samples from acute and convalescent phases originated in the United States, Italy and Spain.

In germline, CDR1 is SGHRS, CDR2 YFSETQ. The CDR3 loop spans 13 amino acids. V trimming: 2 bases; J trimming: 6 bases; junction bases outside the gene matches: 3. Per the original methods: The assay estimated nucleated cells by amplifying reference gene primers. Assay used: immunoSEQ multiplex PCR; TCRdb lists only in-frame clones, some missing. V and J calls and clone size follow that table, whereas D and trimming were derived from the DNA. The repertoire includes over 130,000 clones, 65% to 90% of them detected once, and just under 3% sits in the top ten. The sequence was obtained from a man in his forties or fifties with acute or convalescent COVID-19. The sample was peripheral blood. The chain employs TRBV5-1 and TRBJ1-2; 8 nucleotides match TRBD1. The CDR3 coding sequence is TGCGCCAGCAGCTTTGTGACAGGGGATGGCTACACCTTC. It encodes CASSFVTGDGYTF.